This passage covers 28 T cell receptor beta chains from one sample sequenced in a study of response to subunit inactivated influenza vaccine. TCRdb passed the RT-PCR reads through MiXCR, listing each CDR3 protein once. The repertoire holds hundreds of thousands of distinct CDR3 sequences, with 25% as singletons. Sequencing used CD4+ T cells sorted from PBMCs, obtained more than 4 days after vaccination. Receptors were obtained from a man over 45 who received an inactivated influenza vaccine.

This clonotype has a handful of counts. The rearrangement uses TRBV11-3 and TRBJ2-1; D gene uncertain. Germline values: CDR1 SGHNT, CDR2 YENEEA. Trimming took 5 bases from V and 4 from J, leaving 9 bases between them. CDR3 size: 13 residues. CDR3 DNA: TGTGCCAGCAGCCTCCAGATGTACAATGAGCAGTTCTTC. Encoded protein: CASSLQMYNEQFF. Complete variable domain (other parts from reference TRBV11-3 and TRBJ2-1): EAGVVQSPRYKIIEKKQPVAFWCNPISGHNTLYWYLQNLGQGPELLIRYENEEAVDDSQLPKDRFSAERLKGVDSTLKIQPAELGDSAVYLCASSLQMYNEQFFGPGTRLTVL.

The rearrangement links TRBV15 to TRBJ2-2; D is tentatively TRBD1 or TRBD2 (5 bases each). The CDR3 length is 14 residues. Germline lookup yields CDR1 LNHNV and CDR2 YYDKDF (reference sequence). With 4 bases removed from V and 4 bases from J, the gap between germline ends came to 10 bases. CDR3 loop: CATSTGGGTGELFF. The CDR3 region has the DNA TGTGCCACCAGCACCGGTGGGGGCACCGGGGAGCTGTTTTTT.

This clonotype turned up a few times. The gene calls are TRBV5-5 and TRBJ2-5, with D perhaps matching TRBD1 or TRBD2 (5 bases each). Germline V CDR1 and CDR2: SGHKS, YYEKEE (reference sequence). The CDR3 loop spans 15 amino acids. Trimming removed 4 bases from V and 2 bases from J, with 15 bases in between. For the CDR3, the DNA is TGTGCCAGCAGCCGGGATCCGGGACCTCAAGAGACCCAGTACTTC. Translation: CASSRDPGPQETQYF.

This clonotype was counted between two and nine times. The chain recombines TRBV5-1 with TRBJ2-4; tentative D call: TRBD1 (6 bases). Trimming removed 4 bases from V and 8 bases from J, with 13 bases in between. The germline V gene has CDR1 SGHRS and CDR2 YFSETQ. The CDR3 contains 13 residues. This CDR3 reads CASSRGGVDIQYF. CDR3 sequence (DNA): TGCGCCAGCAGCCGAGGGGGAGTTGACATTCAGTACTTC.

The chain combines TRBV20-1 with TRBJ2-5; D perhaps matches TRBD1 (6 bases). The CDR3 length is 17 residues. CDR1 DFQATT and CDR2 SNEGSKA come from the germline V gene (reference sequence). V was shortened by 1 base and J by 5 bases, with 23 bases between the two germline ends. The CDR3 DNA reads as TGCAGTGCTAGAGGGGACAAGGGCAGGGCTACGGCGGAGACCCAGTACTTC. Its translation: CSARGDKGRATAETQYF.

The chain joins TRBV20-1 to TRBJ2-5, with 12 bases matching TRBD2. Trimming cost V 4 bases and J 2 bases; bases outside gene matches: 5. This CDR3 contains 15 residues. From germline, CDR1 is DFQATT and CDR2 SNEGSKA (reference sequence). The CDR3 DNA reads as TGCAGTGCTACCAGGACTAGCGGGAAACAAGAGACCCAGTACTTC. Residues: CSATRTSGKQETQYF.

As regards this clonotype: Mismatch with germline at one junction end may stem from a read error. V and J are TRBV7-2 and TRBJ1-6; perhaps TRBD1 as D (6 bases). The CDR3 is 17 amino acids. Germline lookup yields CDR1 SGHTA and CDR2 FQGNSA. CDR3 amino acids: CVSSGRTGLGSNSPLHF. The DNA for the CDR3 is TGTGTCAGCAGCGGACGAACAGGGCTCGGTTCCAATTCACCCCTCCACTTT.

In its sample, this clonotype was seen a few times. The CDR3 reads CASSLAGQPNYGYTF. As DNA, the CDR3 is TGTGCCAGCAGCTTAGCGGGACAACCTAACTATGGCTACACCTTC. The V gene is TRBV7-2, the J gene TRBJ1-2; D might be TRBD1 (6 bases). Deletions cut 0 bases from V and 0 bases from J, with 8 bases between. In germline, CDR1 is SGHTA, CDR2 FQGNSA. The CDR3 sequence is 15 residues long.

In this sample, this clonotype turned up a few times. This sequence joins TRBV27 and TRBJ2-1, with 7 bases lining up with TRBD2. Germline CDR1 MNHEY, CDR2 SMNVEV (reference sequence). This CDR3 contains 16 residues. V was clipped by 7 bases and J by 8 bases; unmatched bases: 17. The chain's CDR3 is CASTPAWEGQNYEQFF. The CDR3 bases are TGTGCCAGCACTCCTGCGTGGGAGGGCCAGAACTATGAGCAGTTCTTC.

Many counts were recorded for this clonotype. The V call is TRBV5-1, the J call TRBJ1-5; D is unresolved. The CDR3 is 14 amino acids. The germline V and J ends were trimmed by 0 bases and 4 bases, with 8 bases remaining between them. Germline V gives CDR1 SGHRS, CDR2 YFSETQ. CDR3 in DNA: TGCGCCAGCAGCTTGGGGTCAGATAATCAGCCCCAGCATTTT. Amino acid sequence: CASSLGSDNQPQHF.

The chain couples TRBV2 to TRBJ2-7; 9 bases are a match to TRBD1. The CDR3 extends over 13 amino acids. Germline V gene data show CDR1 as SNHLY and CDR2 as FYNNEI. Trimming took 6 bases from V and 6 from J; bases not matched to a gene: 6. The CDR3 nucleotides are TGTGCCAGCAGAGACCGGGACAGGGCCGAGCAGTACTTC. It translates to CASRDRDRAEQYF. Full variable domain (outside the CDR3, taken from reference TRBV2 and TRBJ2-7): EPEVTQTPSHQVTQMGQEVILRCVPISNHLYFYWYRQILGQKVEFLVSFYNNEISEKSEIFDDQFSVERPDGSNFTLKIRSTKLEDSAMYFCASRDRDRAEQYFGPGTRLTVT.

The J gene is TRBJ2-6, the V gene TRBV5-1; D gene uncertain. Germline CDR1 SGHRS, CDR2 YFSETQ. This CDR3 region has 14 residues. The germline V and J ends were trimmed by 3 bases and 1 base, with 5 bases remaining between them. Written as DNA, the CDR3 is TGCGCCAGCAGCTGGCAATCTGGGGCCAACGTCCTGACTTTC. It translates to CASSWQSGANVLTF.

The V and J genes are TRBV4-1 and TRBJ2-1, with 9 bases aligning to TRBD1. V was clipped by 0 bases and J by 4 bases; unmatched bases: 4. Germline V gives CDR1 MGHRA, CDR2 YSYEKL. The CDR3 loop spans 16 amino acids. The DNA of the CDR3 is TGCGCCAGCAGCCAAGATGGACAGGGGTCTTACAATGAGCAGTTCTTC. Amino acid sequence: CASSQDGQGSYNEQFF.

V gene TRBV5-1 combines with J gene TRBJ2-7; either TRBD1 or TRBD2 may fit D (5 bases each). V was trimmed by 4 bases and J by 2 bases, leaving 16 bases between them. This CDR3 spans 15 amino acids. Per the germline V gene, CDR1 is SGHRS and CDR2 is YFSETQ. The CDR3 DNA is TGCGCCAGCAGCCCCACCGGGACGGGACCCTACGAGCAGTACTTC. It yields the protein CASSPTGTGPYEQYF.

The V and J genes are TRBV27 and TRBJ1-1; D remains ambiguous. Germline lookup yields CDR1 MNHEY and CDR2 SMNVEV (reference sequence). The CDR3 extends over 14 amino acids. Trimming cost V 4 bases and J 4 bases, with 13 bases left between them. The CDR3 protein is CASSSPEARTEAFF. Here the CDR3 DNA reads TGTGCCAGCAGTTCGCCCGAGGCCCGCACTGAAGCTTTCTTT.

This clonotype has just a few counts. V and J are TRBV20-1 and TRBJ2-7; D gene ambiguous. The CDR3 covers 14 residues. Germline V gene lookup returns CDR1 DFQATT and CDR2 SNEGSKA (reference sequence). V lost 1 base, J lost 3 bases, and 13 bases lay in between. In DNA, the CDR3 is TGCAGTGCTAGAGTGGACCGAACCCACTACGAGCAGTACTTC. Amino acids: CSARVDRTHYEQYF.

This clonotype was recorded a few times. This sequence joins TRBV11-2 and TRBJ2-1; a weak D match, TRBD1 (7 bases). The CDR3 has 15 amino acids. Germline CDR1 is SGHAT and CDR2 is FQNNGV. V lost 3 bases to trimming and J lost 10 bases, with 19 bases between them. The CDR3 DNA is TGTGCCAGCAGCTTGCCCCTCCAGCAGGGGGGCGAGCAGTTCTTC. Its protein product is CASSLPLQQGGEQFF.

The chain is built from TRBV6-2 or TRBV6-3 and TRBJ2-1; 7 bases fit TRBD1. The CDR3 is 17 residues long. With 5 bases clipped from V and 6 bases from J, the junction kept 16 bases outside the gene matches. The germline V gene has CDR1 MNHEY and CDR2 SVGEGT. DNA for the CDR3: TGTGCCAGCAGTCTAAAGAGACCGGGACAGCAGGGCAATGAGCAGTTCTTC. Its translation: CASSLKRPGQQGNEQFF.

The V gene is TRBV20-1, the J gene TRBJ2-7, with D tentatively TRBD1 (6 bases). The V end lost 4 bases, the J end lost 5 bases, and 18 bases lay between the germline ends. This CDR3 has 14 amino acids. Germline V gene data show CDR1 as DFQATT and CDR2 as SNEGSKA (reference sequence). CDR3 in DNA: TGCAGTGCTACCCCGGACAGAAGTCGGAACGAGCAGTACTTC. Its protein product is CSATPDRSRNEQYF.

The rearrangement joins TRBV11-2 to TRBJ2-7, with D hard to call. CDR3 length: 16 residues. The germline gives CDR1 SGHAT, CDR2 FQNNGV. Trimming took 1 base from V and 2 from J, leaving 15 bases between them. The CDR3 DNA reads TGTGCCAGCAGCTTAGCCCCCCGCAGATCAACCTACGAGCAGTACTTC. It encodes CASSLAPRRSTYEQYF.

This clonotype was seen repeatedly, ten times or more. J is TRBJ2-2 and V is TRBV4-2, with D unresolved. This CDR3 spans 15 amino acids. The germline CDR1 and CDR2 sequences are LGHNA and YNFKEQ. The ends were cut back, 0 bases at V and 2 bases at J, with 7 bases in the middle. CDR3 region: CASSQDRGNTGELFF. CDR3 DNA: TGTGCCAGCAGCCAAGATAGAGGCAACACCGGGGAGCTGTTTTTT.

The rearrangement links TRBV10-3 to TRBJ2-3; 9 bases fit TRBD2. The CDR3 covers 15 residues. V shed 6 bases and J 6 bases; nucleotides not matched to a gene: 10. From germline, CDR1 is ENHRY and CDR2 SYGVKD. CDR3 protein: CAIRGSGRGSDTQYF. CDR3 DNA sequence: TGTGCCATCAGGGGTAGCGGGAGAGGGTCGGATACGCAGTATTTT.

This clonotype was recorded a few times. The chain links TRBV5-1 to TRBJ2-3, with unresolved D. The V and J ends lost 2 bases and 0 bases respectively, with 7 bases between them. Germline lookup yields CDR1 SGHRS and CDR2 YFSETQ. CDR3 length: 14 amino acids. The CDR3 DNA reads TGCGCCAGCAGCTTTATCCTTAGCACAGATACGCAGTATTTT. Amino acids: CASSFILSTDTQYF.

For this clonotype: An end of the junction does not agree with germline; a read error may underlie this. The CDR3 DNA is TGCAGTGCTAGTGGCAGGGACAATGATCAGTTCTTC. This translates into CSASGRDNDQFF. The V call is TRBV20-1, the J call TRBJ2-1; a weak D match, TRBD1 (6 bases). CDR1 DFQATT and CDR2 SNEGSKA come from the germline V gene (reference sequence). The CDR3 covers 12 residues.

The chain's CDR3 is CSAYNLAGLLRGNTEAFF. CDR3 coding DNA: TGCAGTGCTTATAACCTGGCCGGACTTCTAAGGGGAAACACTGAAGCTTTCTTT. The chain carries TRBV20-1 and TRBJ1-1, with D possibly being TRBD1 (5 bases). Trimming removed 5 bases at V and 2 bases at J, with 27 bases between. Germline-derived CDR1 and CDR2 are DFQATT and SNEGSKA (reference sequence). This CDR3 is 18 amino acids long.

This clonotype was counted only a few times. A read error may account for a junction end that differs from germline. V and J are TRBV6-1 and TRBJ2-2; D gene uncertain. CDR1 is MNHNS, CDR2 SASEGT, per germline. The CDR3 spans 13 residues. The CDR3 is CASREANTGELFF. The CDR3 DNA reads as TGTGCCAGCAGAGAAGCGAACACCGGGGAGCTGTTTTTT.

The chain is built from TRBV28 and TRBJ2-7; tentatively, D is TRBD1 (6 bases). This CDR3 spans 15 amino acids. V gave up 2 bases and J gave up 0 bases, with 11 bases separating them. Germline CDR1 reads MDHEN; CDR2 reads SYDVKM. CDR3 sequence reads: CASSLTGFSSYEQYF. In DNA form, the CDR3 reads TGTGCCAGCAGTTTAACAGGGTTTAGCTCCTACGAGCAGTACTTC. Variable domain in full (rest from reference TRBV28 and TRBJ2-7): DVKVTQSSRYLVKRTGEKVFLECVQDMDHENMFWYRQDPGLGLRLIYFSYDVKMKEKGDIPEGYSVSREKKERFSLILESASTNQTSMYLCASSLTGFSSYEQYFGPGTRLTVT.

This clonotype was detected a few times. In DNA form, the CDR3 reads TGTGCCAGCAGCGTATGGGACAGGGGCACAGATACGCAGTATTTT. It yields the protein CASSVWDRGTDTQYF. This chain connects TRBV9 to TRBJ2-3; 9 bases are a match to TRBD1. V lost 1 base, J lost 1 base, and 1 base stayed unmatched. The CDR3 is 15 amino acids. Looked up from germline, CDR1 is SGDLS and CDR2 is YYNGEE. The full variable domain, its missing parts supplied by reference TRBV9 and TRBJ2-3, is DSGVTQTPKHLITATGQRVTLRCSPRSGDLSVYWYQQSLDQGLQFLIQYYNGEERAKGNILERFSAQQFPDLHSELNLSSLELGDSALYFCASSVWDRGTDTQYFGPGTRLTVL.